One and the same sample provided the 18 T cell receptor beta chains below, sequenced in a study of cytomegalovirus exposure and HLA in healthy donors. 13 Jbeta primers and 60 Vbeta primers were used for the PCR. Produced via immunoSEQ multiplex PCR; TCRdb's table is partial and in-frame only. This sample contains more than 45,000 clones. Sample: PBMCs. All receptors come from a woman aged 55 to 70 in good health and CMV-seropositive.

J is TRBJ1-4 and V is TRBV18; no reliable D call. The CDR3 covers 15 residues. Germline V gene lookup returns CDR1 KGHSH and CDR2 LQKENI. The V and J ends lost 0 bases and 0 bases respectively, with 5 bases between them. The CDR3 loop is CASSPPLTTNEKLFF. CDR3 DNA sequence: TGTGCCAGCTCACCACCGTTAACAACTAATGAAAAACTGTTTTTT.

The CDR3 spells CASSLVGETQYF. CDR3 nucleotide sequence: TGTGCCAGCAGCTTAGTCGGAGAGACCCAGTACTTC. The J gene is TRBJ2-5, the V gene TRBV7-2; D is uncertain. Germline CDR1 is SGHTA and CDR2 is FQGNSA. Deletions cut 1 base from V and 4 bases from J, with 4 bases between. The CDR3 consists of 12 residues.

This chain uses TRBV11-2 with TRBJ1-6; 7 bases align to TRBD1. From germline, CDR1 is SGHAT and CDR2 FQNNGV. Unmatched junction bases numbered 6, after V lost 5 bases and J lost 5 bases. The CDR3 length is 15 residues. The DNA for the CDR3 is TGTGCCAGCAGCCTACAGGGGCCAAATAATTCACCCCTCCACTTT. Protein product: CASSLQGPNNSPLHF. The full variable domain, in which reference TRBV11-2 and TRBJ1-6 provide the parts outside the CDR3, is EAGVAQSPRYKIIEKRQSVAFWCNPISGHATLYWYQQILGQGPKLLIQFQNNGVVDDSQLPKDRFSAERLKGVDSTLKIQPAKLEDSAVYLCASSLQGPNNSPLHFGNGTRLTVT.

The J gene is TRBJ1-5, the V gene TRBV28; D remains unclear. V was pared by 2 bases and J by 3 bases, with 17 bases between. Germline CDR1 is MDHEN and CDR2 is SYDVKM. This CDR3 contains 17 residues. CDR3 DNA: TGTGCCAGCAGTTTACTTCGGCCAGAGTTAGCCAATCAGCCCCAGCATTTT. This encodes CASSLLRPELANQPQHF.

CDR3 coding DNA: TGTGCCATCAGTGCTACTCCCGGGGTTTCAGAGACCCAGTACTTC. Translating gives CAISATPGVSETQYF. V gene TRBV10-3 combines with J gene TRBJ2-5; tentatively, D is TRBD2 (5 bases). This CDR3 comprises 15 residues. With 4 bases removed from V and 4 bases from J, the gap between germline ends came to 16 bases. In germline, CDR1 is ENHRY, CDR2 SYGVKD.

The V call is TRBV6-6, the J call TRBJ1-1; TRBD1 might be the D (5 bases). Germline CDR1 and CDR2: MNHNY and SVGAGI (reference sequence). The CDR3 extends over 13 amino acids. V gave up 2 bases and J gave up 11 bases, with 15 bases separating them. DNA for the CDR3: TGTGCCAGCAGTTACGAGTTCAGGGATTGGGCTTTCTTT. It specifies CASSYEFRDWAFF.

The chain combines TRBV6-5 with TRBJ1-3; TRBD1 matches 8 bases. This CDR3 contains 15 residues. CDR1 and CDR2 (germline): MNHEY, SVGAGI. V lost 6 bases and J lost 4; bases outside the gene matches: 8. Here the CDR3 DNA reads TGTGCCAGCAGGCCGACAGGGGTATCAGGAAACACCATATATTTT. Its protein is CASRPTGVSGNTIYF.

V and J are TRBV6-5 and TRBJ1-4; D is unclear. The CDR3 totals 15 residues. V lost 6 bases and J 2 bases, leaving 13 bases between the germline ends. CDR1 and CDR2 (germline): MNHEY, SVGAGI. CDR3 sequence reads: CASRAAPMTNEKLFF. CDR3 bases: TGTGCCAGCAGAGCCGCCCCAATGACTAATGAAAAACTGTTTTTT.

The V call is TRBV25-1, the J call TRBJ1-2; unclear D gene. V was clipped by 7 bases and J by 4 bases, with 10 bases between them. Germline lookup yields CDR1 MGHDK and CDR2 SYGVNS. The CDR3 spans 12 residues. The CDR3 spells CASKEGGYGYTF. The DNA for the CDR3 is TGTGCCAGCAAGGAGGGTGGCTATGGCTACACCTTC.

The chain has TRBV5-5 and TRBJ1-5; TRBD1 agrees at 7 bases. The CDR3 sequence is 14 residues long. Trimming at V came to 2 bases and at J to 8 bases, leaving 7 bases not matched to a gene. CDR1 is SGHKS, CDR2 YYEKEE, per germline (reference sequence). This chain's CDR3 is CASSFPGGSEPQHF. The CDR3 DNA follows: TGTGCCAGCAGCTTTCCAGGGGGTAGTGAGCCCCAGCATTTT. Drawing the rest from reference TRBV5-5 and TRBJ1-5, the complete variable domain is DAGVTQSPTHLIKTRGQQVTLRCSPISGHKSVSWYQQVLGQGPQFIFQYYEKEERGRGNFPDRFSARQFPNYSSELNVNALLLGDSALYLCASSFPGGSEPQHFGDGTRLSIL.

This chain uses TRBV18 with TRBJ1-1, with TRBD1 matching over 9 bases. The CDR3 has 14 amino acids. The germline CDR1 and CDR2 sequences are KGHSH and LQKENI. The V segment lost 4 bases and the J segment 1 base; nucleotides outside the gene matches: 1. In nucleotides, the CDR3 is TGTGCCAGCTCACAGGGACAGGGGAACACTGAAGCTTTCTTT. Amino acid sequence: CASSQGQGNTEAFF.

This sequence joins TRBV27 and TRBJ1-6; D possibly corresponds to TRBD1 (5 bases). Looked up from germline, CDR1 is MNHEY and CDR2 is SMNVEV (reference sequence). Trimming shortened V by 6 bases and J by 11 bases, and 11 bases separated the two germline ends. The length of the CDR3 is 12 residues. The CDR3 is CASRGLSPPLHF. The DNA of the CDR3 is TGTGCCAGCAGGGGACTCTCACCACCCCTCCACTTT.

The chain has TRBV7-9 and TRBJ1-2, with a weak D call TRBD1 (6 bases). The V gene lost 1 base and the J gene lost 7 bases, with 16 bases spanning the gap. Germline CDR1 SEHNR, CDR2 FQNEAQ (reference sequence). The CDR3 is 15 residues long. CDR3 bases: TGTGCCAGCAGCTTAGATCTGGCGGGGGCGTTTGGCTACACCTTC. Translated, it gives CASSLDLAGAFGYTF.

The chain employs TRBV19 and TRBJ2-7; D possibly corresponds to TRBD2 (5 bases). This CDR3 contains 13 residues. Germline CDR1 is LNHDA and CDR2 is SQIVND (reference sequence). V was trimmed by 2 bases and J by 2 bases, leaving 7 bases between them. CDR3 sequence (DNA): TGTGCCAGTAGTATAAGCGGCACCTACGAGCAGTACTTC. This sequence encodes CASSISGTYEQYF. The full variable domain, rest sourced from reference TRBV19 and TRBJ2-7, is DGGITQSPKYLFRKEGQNVTLSCEQNLNHDAMYWYRQDPGQGLRLIYYSQIVNDFQKGDIAEGYSVSREKKESFPLTVTSAQKNPTAFYLCASSISGTYEQYFGPGTRLTVT.

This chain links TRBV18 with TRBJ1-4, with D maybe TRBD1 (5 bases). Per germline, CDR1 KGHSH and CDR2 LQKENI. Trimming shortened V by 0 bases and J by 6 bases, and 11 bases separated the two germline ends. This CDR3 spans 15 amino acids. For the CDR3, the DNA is TGTGCCAGCTCACCACCTAGGGGAGGTGATGAAAAACTGTTTTTT. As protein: CASSPPRGGDEKLFF. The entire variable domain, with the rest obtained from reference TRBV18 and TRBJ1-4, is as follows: NAGVMQNPRHLVRRRGQEARLRCSPMKGHSHVYWYRQLPEEGLKFMVYLQKENIIDESGMPKERFSAEFPKEGPSILRIQQVVRGDSAAYFCASSPPRGGDEKLFFGSGTQLSVL.

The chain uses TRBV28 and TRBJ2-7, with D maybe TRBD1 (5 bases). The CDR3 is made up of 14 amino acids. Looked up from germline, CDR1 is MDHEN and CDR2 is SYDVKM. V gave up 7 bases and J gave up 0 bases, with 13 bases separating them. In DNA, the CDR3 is TGTGCCAGCAACCCAGGACAAATCTCCTACGAGCAGTACTTC. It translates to CASNPGQISYEQYF.

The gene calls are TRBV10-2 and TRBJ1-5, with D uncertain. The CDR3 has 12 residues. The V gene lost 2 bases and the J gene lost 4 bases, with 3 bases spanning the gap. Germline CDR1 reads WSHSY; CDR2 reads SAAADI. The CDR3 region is CASSEENQPQHF. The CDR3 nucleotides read TGCGCCAGCAGTGAGGAGAATCAGCCCCAGCATTTT.

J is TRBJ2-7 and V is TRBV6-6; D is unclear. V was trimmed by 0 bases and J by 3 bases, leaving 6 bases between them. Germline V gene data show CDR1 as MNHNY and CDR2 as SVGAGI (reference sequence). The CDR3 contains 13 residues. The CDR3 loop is CASSYSNSYEQYF. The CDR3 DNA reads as TGTGCCAGCAGTTACTCGAACAGCTACGAGCAGTACTTC.